The 8 T cell receptor beta chains given below trace back to one sample, sequenced in a study of blood T cell repertoires in COVID-19. Repertoires were generated with immunoSEQ multiplex PCR, while TCRdb's copy carries only in-frame clones and drops some. The data contain over 250,000 clones, around four fifths of them singletons. Sequencing used PBMCs or T cells enriched from blood (not recorded which). Source of these receptors: a young man with acute COVID-19.

The chain has TRBV19 and TRBJ1-5, with 8 bases lining up with TRBD1. V lost 4 bases, J lost 1 base, and 6 bases stayed unmatched. In germline, CDR1 is LNHDA, CDR2 SQIVND (reference sequence). The length of the CDR3 is 16 residues. In DNA, the CDR3 is TGTGCCAGTAGTAACGACAGGGGCTCAAGCAATCAGCCCCAGCATTTT. Translating gives CASSNDRGSSNQPQHF. The whole variable domain, remainder taken from reference TRBV19 and TRBJ1-5, is DGGITQSPKYLFRKEGQNVTLSCEQNLNHDAMYWYRQDPGQGLRLIYYSQIVNDFQKGDIAEGYSVSREKKESFPLTVTSAQKNPTAFYLCASSNDRGSSNQPQHFGDGTRLSIL.

This chain links TRBV28 with TRBJ2-1; 7 bases map to TRBD2. The CDR3 is 15 amino acids. Trimming cost V 2 bases and J 7 bases; bases outside gene matches: 8. The germline gives CDR1 MDHEN, CDR2 SYDVKM. The CDR3 DNA is TGTGCCAGCAGTTTAGCTAGCGGAGGGCGGAATGAGCAGTTCTTC. This gives the protein CASSLASGGRNEQFF.

The chain couples TRBV21-1 to TRBJ2-5; no check of the table's D call, TRBD1, against the DNA was made. TRBV21-1 is a documented pseudogene. The CDR3 runs 17 residues. CDR3 nucleotide sequence: TGTGCCAGCAGCAAAGTGGTGACAGGGACCAAAAGAGAGACCCAGTACTTC. Translating gives CASSKVVTGTKRETQYF.

This clone has just a few counts. The rearrangement uses TRBV5-6 and TRBJ1-1, with D unresolved. CDR1 and CDR2 from the germline V gene are SGHDT and YYEEEE. This CDR3 is built from 12 residues. V lost 2 bases and J lost 11, with 13 bases in between. The DNA for the CDR3 is TGTGCCAGCAGCTTCTTGCAGGCTGCGGCTTTCTTT. This gives the protein CASSFLQAAAFF.

CDR3 sequence: CASSEGSRGYGYTF. The CDR3 nucleotides are TGTGCCAGCTCCGAAGGGTCAAGAGGGTATGGCTACACCTTC. The V gene is TRBV18, the J gene TRBJ1-2; D call uncertain. The CDR3 is 14 residues long. In germline, CDR1 is KGHSH, CDR2 LQKENI. Trimming shortened V by 6 bases and J by 5 bases, and 16 bases separated the two germline ends.

This rearrangement joins TRBV10-1 to TRBJ2-1; TRBD1 agrees at 10 bases. V shed 2 bases, J shed 3 bases, and the junction held 1 base outside the gene matches. CDR1 WNHNN and CDR2 SYGVQD come from the germline V gene (reference sequence). This CDR3 is built from 15 residues. CDR3 bases: TGCGCCAGCAGTGAGAGGGACAGGGGCTACAATGAGCAGTTCTTC. Its protein product is CASSERDRGYNEQFF.

The rearrangement links TRBV13 to TRBJ1-2; unclear D gene. V was shortened by 3 bases and J by 8 bases, with 19 bases between the two germline ends. The CDR3 has 15 residues. The germline V gene has CDR1 PRHDT and CDR2 FYEKMQ (reference sequence). The DNA of the CDR3 is TGTGCCAGCAGCTTTAATCGAGGTAAAGTGGTCGGCTACACCTTC. This encodes CASSFNRGKVVGYTF. The full variable domain, completed using reference TRBV13 and TRBJ1-2, is AAGVIQSPRHLIKEKRETATLKCYPIPRHDTVYWYQQGPGQDPQFLISFYEKMQSDKGSIPDRFSAQQFSDYHSELNMSSLELGDSALYFCASSFNRGKVVGYTFGSGTRLTVV.

The V call is TRBV30, the J call TRBJ2-2; 8 nucleotides align to TRBD2. With 4 bases clipped from V and 6 bases from J, the junction kept 22 bases outside the gene matches. The CDR3 is 19 amino acids. The germline gives CDR1 GTSNPN, CDR2 SVGIG (reference sequence). The CDR3 DNA reads as TGTGCCTGGACTCTCCGGGGAAGTAGCGGGACCTCTTCTCCCGGGGAGCTGTTTTTT. This translates into CAWTLRGSSGTSSPGELFF.